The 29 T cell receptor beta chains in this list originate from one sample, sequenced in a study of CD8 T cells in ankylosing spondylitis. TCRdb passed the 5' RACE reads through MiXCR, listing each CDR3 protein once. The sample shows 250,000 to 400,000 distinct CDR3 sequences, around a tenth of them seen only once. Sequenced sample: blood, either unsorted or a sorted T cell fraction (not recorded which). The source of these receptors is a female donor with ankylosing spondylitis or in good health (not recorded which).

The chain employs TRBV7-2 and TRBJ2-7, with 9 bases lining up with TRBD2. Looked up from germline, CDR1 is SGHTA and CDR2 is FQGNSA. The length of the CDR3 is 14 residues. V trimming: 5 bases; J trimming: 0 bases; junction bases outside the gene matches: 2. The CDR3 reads CASSRGGDSYEQYF. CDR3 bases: TGTGCCAGCAGCCGCGGGGGGGACTCCTACGAGCAGTACTTC.

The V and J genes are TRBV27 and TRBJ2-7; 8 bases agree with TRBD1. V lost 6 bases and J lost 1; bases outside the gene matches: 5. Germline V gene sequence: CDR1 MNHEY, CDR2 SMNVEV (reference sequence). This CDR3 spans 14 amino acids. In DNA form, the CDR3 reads TGTGCCAGCAGGGGGGACAGGAGGTCCTACGAGCAGTACTTC. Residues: CASRGDRRSYEQYF.

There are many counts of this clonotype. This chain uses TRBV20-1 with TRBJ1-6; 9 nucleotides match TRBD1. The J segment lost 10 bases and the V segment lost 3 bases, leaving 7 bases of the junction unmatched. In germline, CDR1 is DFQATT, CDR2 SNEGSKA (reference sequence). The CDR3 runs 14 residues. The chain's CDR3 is CSARETGGSSPLHF. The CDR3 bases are TGCAGTGCTAGGGAGACAGGGGGATCATCACCCCTCCACTTT.

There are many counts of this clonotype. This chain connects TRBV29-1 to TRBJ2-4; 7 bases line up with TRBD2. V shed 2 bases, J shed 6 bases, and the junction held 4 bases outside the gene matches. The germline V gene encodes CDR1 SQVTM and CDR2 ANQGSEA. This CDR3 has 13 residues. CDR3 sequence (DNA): TGCAGCGTTGAAAGACTAGCTACAAACATTCAGTACTTC. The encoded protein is CSVERLATNIQYF.

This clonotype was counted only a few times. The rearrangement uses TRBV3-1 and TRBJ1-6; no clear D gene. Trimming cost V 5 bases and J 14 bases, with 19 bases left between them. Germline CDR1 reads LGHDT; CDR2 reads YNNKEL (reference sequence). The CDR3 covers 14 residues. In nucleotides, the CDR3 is TGTGCCAGCAGCTCCTTATCTCAAGGCCCAGCCCTCCACTTT. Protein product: CASSSLSQGPALHF.

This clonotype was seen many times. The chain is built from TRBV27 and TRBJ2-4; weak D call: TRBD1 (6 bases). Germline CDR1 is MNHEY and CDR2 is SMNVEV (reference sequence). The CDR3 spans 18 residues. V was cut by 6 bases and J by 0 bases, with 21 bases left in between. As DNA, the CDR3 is TGTGCCAGCAGCTTCTCCTCCACGGGACAACTAGCCAAAAACATTCAGTACTTC. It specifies CASSFSSTGQLAKNIQYF.

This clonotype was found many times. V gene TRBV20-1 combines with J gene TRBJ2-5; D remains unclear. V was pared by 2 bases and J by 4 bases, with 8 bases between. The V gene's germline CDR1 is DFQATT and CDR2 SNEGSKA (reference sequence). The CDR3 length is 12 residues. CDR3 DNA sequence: TGCAGTGCTAGACTAGTTGGAGAGACCCAGTACTTC. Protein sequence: CSARLVGETQYF.

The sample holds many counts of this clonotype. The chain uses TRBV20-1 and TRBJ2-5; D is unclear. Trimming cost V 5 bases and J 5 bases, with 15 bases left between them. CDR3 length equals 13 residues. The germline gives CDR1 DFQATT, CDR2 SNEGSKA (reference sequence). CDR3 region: CSAVKSPHETQYF. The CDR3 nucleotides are TGCAGTGCTGTAAAGTCGCCACATGAGACCCAGTACTTC.

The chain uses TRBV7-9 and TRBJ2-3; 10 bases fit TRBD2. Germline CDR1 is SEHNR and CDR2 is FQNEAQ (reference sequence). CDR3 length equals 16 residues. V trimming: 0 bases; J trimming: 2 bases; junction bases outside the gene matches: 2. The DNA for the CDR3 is TGTGCCAGCAGCTTAGCTAGCGGGAGGCTCACAGATACGCAGTATTTT. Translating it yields CASSLASGRLTDTQYF. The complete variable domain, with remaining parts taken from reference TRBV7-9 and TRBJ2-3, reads DTGVSQNPRHKITKRGQNVTFRCDPISEHNRLYWYRQTLGQGPEFLTYFQNEAQLEKSRLLSDRFSAERPKGSFSTLEIQRTEQGDSAMYLCASSLASGRLTDTQYFGPGTRLTVL.

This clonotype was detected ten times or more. The CDR3 is CASSEANSYTEAFF. In DNA, the CDR3 is TGTGCCAGCAGTGAAGCTAACAGTTACACTGAAGCTTTCTTT. The chain recombines TRBV6-1 with TRBJ1-1, with no clear D. The germline CDR1 and CDR2 sequences are MNHNS and SASEGT. V dropped 0 bases and J dropped 3 bases, with 8 bases sitting between them. CDR3 size: 14 residues.

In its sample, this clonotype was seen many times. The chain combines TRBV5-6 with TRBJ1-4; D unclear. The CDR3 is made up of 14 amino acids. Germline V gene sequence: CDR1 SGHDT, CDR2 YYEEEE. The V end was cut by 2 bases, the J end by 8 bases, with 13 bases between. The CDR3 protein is CASSFRVSEEKLFF. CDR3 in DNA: TGTGCCAGCAGCTTCAGAGTGTCTGAGGAAAAACTGTTTTTT.

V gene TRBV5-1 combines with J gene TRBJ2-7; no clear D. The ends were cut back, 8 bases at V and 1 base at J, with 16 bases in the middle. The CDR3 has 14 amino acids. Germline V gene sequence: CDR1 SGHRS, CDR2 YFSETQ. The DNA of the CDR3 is TGCGCCAGTCGTACCCCGGGCGGATCCTACGAGCAGTACTTC. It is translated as CASRTPGGSYEQYF.

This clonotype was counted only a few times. For the CDR3, the DNA is TGTGCCAGCAGTTCTGTAGACAGGGCCGGTTCACCCCTCCACTTT. It encodes CASSSVDRAGSPLHF. The V and J genes are TRBV12-3 or TRBV12-4 and TRBJ1-6; 7 bases align to TRBD1. This CDR3 has 15 amino acids. Losses at the gene ends were 4 bases for V and 9 bases for J; bases not matched to a gene: 9.

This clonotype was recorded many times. The CDR3 sequence: CASSLGQGILRNTGELFF. CDR3 in DNA: TGTGCCAGCAGCTTGGGGCAGGGGATACTGCGGAACACCGGGGAGCTGTTTTTT. V is TRBV5-5 and J is TRBJ2-2; a possible D gene is TRBD1 (6 bases). V gave up 0 bases and J gave up 1 base, with 16 bases separating them. The CDR3 contains 18 residues. Germline V gene data show CDR1 as SGHKS and CDR2 as YYEKEE (reference sequence).

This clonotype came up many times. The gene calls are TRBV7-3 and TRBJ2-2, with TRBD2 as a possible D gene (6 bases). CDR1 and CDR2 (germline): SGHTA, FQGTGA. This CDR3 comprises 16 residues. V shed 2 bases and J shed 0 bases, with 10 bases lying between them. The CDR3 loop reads CASSLVSGTNTGELFF. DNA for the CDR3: TGTGCCAGCAGCTTAGTTAGCGGTACGAACACCGGGGAGCTGTTTTTT.

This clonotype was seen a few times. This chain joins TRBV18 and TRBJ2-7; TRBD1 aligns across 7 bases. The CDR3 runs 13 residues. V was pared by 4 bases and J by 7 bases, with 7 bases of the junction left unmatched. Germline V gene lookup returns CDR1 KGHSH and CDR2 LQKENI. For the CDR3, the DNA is TGTGCCAGCTCACTTAAAACAGGGGAGGAGCAGTACTTC. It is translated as CASSLKTGEEQYF. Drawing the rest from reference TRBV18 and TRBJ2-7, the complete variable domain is NAGVMQNPRHLVRRRGQEARLRCSPMKGHSHVYWYRQLPEEGLKFMVYLQKENIIDESGMPKERFSAEFPKEGPSILRIQQVVRGDSAAYFCASSLKTGEEQYFGPGTRLTVT.

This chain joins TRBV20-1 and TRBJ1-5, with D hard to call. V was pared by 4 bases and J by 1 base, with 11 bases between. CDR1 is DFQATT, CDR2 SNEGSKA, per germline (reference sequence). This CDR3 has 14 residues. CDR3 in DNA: TGCAGTGCTAAAACCCGAGGAAGCAATCAGCCCCAGCATTTT. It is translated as CSAKTRGSNQPQHF.

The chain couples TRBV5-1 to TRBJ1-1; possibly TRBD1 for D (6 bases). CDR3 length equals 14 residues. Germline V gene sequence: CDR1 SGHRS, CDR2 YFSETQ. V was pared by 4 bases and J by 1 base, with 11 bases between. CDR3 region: CASSPGAANTEAFF. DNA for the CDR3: TGCGCCAGCAGCCCAGGGGCCGCGAACACTGAAGCTTTCTTT. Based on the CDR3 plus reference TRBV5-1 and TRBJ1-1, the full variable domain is KAGVTQTPRYLIKTRGQQVTLSCSPISGHRSVSWYQQTPGQGLQFLFEYFSETQRNKGNFPGRFSGRQFSNSRSEMNVSTLELGDSALYLCASSPGAANTEAFFGQGTRLTVV.

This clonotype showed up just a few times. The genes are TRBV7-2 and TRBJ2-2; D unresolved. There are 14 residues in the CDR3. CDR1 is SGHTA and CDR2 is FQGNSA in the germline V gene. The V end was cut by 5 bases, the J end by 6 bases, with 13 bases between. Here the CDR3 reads CASSPSLVSGELFF. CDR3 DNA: TGTGCCAGCAGCCCGAGCCTGGTTTCCGGGGAGCTGTTTTTT.

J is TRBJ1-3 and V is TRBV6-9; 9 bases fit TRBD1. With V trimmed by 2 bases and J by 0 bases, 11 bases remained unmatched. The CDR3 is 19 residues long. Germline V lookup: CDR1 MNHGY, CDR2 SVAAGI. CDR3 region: CASSYDRFWTGDSGNTIYF. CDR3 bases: TGTGCCAGCAGTTATGACCGCTTCTGGACAGGGGACTCTGGAAACACCATATATTTT.

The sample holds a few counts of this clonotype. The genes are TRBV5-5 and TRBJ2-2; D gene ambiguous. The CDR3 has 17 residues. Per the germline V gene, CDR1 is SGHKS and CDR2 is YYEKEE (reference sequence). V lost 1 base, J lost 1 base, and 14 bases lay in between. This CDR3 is CASSLSIKDRNTGELFF. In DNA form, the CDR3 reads TGTGCCAGCAGCTTGAGCATAAAGGACCGGAACACCGGGGAGCTGTTTTTT. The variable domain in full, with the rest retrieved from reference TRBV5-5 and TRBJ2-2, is DAGVTQSPTHLIKTRGQQVTLRCSPISGHKSVSWYQQVLGQGPQFIFQYYEKEERGRGNFPDRFSARQFPNYSSELNVNALLLGDSALYLCASSLSIKDRNTGELFFGEGSRLTVL.

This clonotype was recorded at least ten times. CDR3 nucleotide sequence: TGTGCCAGCAGTGAGAAAGGGACAAGCCGGGATGGCTACACCTTC. Translated, it gives CASSEKGTSRDGYTF. The chain has TRBV2 and TRBJ1-2; D is perhaps TRBD1 (6 bases). The CDR3 loop spans 15 amino acids. Germline V lookup: CDR1 SNHLY, CDR2 FYNNEI. V was cut by 3 bases and J by 6 bases, with 17 bases left in between.

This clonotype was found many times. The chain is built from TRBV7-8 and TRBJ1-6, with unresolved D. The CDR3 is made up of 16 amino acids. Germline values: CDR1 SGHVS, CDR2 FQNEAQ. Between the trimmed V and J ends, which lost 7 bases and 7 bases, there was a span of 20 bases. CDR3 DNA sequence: TGTGCCAGCACCCCTTCGACCTCCGGAGGGAATTCACCCCTCCACTTT. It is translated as CASTPSTSGGNSPLHF.

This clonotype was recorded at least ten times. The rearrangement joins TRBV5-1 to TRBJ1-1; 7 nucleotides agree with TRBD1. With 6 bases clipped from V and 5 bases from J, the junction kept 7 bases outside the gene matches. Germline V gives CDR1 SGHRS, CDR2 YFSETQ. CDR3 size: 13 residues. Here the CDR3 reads CASNQGDLTEAFF. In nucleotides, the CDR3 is TGCGCCAGCAACCAGGGGGATTTGACTGAAGCTTTCTTT.

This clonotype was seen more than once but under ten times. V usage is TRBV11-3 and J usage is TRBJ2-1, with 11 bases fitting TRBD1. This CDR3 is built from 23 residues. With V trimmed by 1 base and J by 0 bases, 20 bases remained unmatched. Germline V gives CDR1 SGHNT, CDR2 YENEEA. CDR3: CASSLVGPGGQGAEKGSYNEQFF. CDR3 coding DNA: TGTGCCAGCAGCTTAGTGGGGCCCGGAGGACAGGGGGCCGAGAAGGGCTCCTACAATGAGCAGTTCTTC.

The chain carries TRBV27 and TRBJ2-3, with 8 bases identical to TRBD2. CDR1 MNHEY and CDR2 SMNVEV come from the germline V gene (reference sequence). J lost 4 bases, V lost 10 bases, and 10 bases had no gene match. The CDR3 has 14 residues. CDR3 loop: CATGTRKTSDTQYF. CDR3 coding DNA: TGTGCCACCGGGACTAGAAAAACCTCAGATACGCAGTATTTT.

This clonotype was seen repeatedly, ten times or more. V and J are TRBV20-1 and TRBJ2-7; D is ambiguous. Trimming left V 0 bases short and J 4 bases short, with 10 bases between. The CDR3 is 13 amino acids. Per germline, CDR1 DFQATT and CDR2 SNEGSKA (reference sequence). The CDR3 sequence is CSARDSQKYEQYF. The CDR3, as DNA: TGCAGTGCTAGAGATAGCCAGAAATACGAGCAGTACTTC.

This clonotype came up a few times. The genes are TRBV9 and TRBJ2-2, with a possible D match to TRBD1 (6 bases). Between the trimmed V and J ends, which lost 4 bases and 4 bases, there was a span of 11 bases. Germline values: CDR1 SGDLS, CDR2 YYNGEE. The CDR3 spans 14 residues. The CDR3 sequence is CASSPSQGTGELFF. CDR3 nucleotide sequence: TGTGCCAGCAGCCCCTCACAGGGCACCGGGGAGCTGTTTTTT. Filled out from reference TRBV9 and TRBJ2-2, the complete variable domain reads DSGVTQTPKHLITATGQRVTLRCSPRSGDLSVYWYQQSLDQGLQFLIQYYNGEERAKGNILERFSAQQFPDLHSELNLSSLELGDSALYFCASSPSQGTGELFFGEGSRLTVL.

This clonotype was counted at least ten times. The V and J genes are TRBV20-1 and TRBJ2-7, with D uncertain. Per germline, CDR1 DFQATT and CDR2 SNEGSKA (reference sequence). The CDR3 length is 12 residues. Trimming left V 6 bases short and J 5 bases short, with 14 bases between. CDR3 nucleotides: TGCAGTGCCGGGCTCCCCACCCACGAGCAGTACTTC. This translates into CSAGLPTHEQYF.